This record looks at one T cell receptor (beta chain) sequence and its context. This record belongs to a study of blood T cell repertoires in COVID-19. Sequencing used immunoSEQ multiplex PCR; TCRdb keeps in-frame clones, though not all of them. The data show about 49,000 clones, approximately 85% seen once. Sequencing was done on a sample of peripheral blood. This sequence was found in a woman between 55 and 75 years old with acute or convalescent COVID-19.

CDR3 loop: CASSSYGGASNEQFF. CDR3 bases: TGTGCCAGCAGCTCCTACGGGGGGGCCTCCAATGAGCAGTTCTTC. The chain joins TRBV7-2 to TRBJ2-1; 8 bases align to TRBD2. The CDR3 loop spans 15 amino acids. J lost 6 bases, V lost 4 bases, and 8 bases had no gene match. The germline CDR1 and CDR2 sequences are SGHTA and FQGNSA.